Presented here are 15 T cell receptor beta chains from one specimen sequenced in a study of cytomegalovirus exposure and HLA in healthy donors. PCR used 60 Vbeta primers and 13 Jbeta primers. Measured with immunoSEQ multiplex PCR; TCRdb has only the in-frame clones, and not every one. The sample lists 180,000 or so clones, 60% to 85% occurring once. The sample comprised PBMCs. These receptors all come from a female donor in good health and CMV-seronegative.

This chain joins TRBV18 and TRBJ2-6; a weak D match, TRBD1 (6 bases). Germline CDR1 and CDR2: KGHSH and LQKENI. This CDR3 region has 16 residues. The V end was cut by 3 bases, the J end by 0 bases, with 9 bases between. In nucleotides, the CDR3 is TGTGCCAGCTCACCGCCCAGGGGCTCTGGGGCCAACGTCCTGACTTTC. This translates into CASSPPRGSGANVLTF.

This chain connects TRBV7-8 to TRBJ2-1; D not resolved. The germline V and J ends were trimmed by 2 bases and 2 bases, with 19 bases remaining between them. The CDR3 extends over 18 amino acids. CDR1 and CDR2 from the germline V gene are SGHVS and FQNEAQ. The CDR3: CASSLSSRPDNPYNEQFF. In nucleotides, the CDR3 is TGTGCCAGCAGCTTATCTTCGCGGCCTGATAACCCCTACAATGAGCAGTTCTTC.

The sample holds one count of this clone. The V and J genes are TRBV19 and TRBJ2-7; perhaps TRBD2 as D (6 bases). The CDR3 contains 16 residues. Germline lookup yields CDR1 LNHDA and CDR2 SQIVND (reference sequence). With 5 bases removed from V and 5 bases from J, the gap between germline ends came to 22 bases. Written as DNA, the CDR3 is TGTGCCAGTAGTCCTACCCCTTGGGGGGAGGACAACGAGCAGTACTTC. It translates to CASSPTPWGEDNEQYF.

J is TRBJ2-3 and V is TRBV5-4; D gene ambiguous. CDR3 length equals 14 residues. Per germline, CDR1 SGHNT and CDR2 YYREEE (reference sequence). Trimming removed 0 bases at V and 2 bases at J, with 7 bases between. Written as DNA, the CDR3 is TGTGCCAGCAGCTTGGACAGAACCACAGATACGCAGTATTTT. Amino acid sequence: CASSLDRTTDTQYF.

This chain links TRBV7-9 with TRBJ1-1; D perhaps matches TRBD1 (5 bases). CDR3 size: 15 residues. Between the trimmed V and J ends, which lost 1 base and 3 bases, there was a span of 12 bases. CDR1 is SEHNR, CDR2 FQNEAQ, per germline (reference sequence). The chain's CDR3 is CASSLEGTWDTEAFF. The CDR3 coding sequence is TGTGCCAGCAGCTTAGAAGGGACTTGGGACACTGAAGCTTTCTTT. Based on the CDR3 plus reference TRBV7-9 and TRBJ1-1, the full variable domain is DTGVSQNPRHKITKRGQNVTFRCDPISEHNRLYWYRQTLGQGPEFLTYFQNEAQLEKSRLLSDRFSAERPKGSFSTLEIQRTEQGDSAMYLCASSLEGTWDTEAFFGQGTRLTVV.

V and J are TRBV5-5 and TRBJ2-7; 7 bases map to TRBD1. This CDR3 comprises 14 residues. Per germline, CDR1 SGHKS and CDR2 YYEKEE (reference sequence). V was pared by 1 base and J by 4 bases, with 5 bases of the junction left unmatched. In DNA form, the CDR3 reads TGTGCCAGCAGCTTGAGGGACAGTGCATACGAGCAGTACTTC. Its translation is CASSLRDSAYEQYF. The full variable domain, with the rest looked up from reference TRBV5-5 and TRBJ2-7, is DAGVTQSPTHLIKTRGQQVTLRCSPISGHKSVSWYQQVLGQGPQFIFQYYEKEERGRGNFPDRFSARQFPNYSSELNVNALLLGDSALYLCASSLRDSAYEQYFGPGTRLTVT.

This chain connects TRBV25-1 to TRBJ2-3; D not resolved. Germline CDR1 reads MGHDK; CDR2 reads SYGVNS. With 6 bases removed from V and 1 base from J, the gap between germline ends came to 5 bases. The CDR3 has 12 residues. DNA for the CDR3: TGTGCCAGCAGGCGAGGCACAGATACGCAGTATTTT. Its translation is CASRRGTDTQYF.

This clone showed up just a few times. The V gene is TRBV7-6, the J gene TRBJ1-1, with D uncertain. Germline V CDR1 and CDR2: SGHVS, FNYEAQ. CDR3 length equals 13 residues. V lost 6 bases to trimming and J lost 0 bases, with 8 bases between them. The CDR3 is CASRPNMNTEAFF. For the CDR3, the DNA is TGTGCCAGCAGACCTAATATGAACACTGAAGCTTTCTTT. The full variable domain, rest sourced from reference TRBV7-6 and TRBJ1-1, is GAGVSQSPRYKVTKRGQDVALRCDPISGHVSLYWYRQALGQGPEFLTYFNYEAQQDKSGLPNDRFSAERPEGSISTLTIQRTEQRDSAMYRCASRPNMNTEAFFGQGTRLTVV.

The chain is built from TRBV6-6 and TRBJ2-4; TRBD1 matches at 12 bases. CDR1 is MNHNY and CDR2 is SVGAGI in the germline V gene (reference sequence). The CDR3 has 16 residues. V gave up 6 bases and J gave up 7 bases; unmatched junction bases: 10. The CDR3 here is CASSEPPGQGANIQYF. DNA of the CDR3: TGTGCCAGCAGCGAACCGCCGGGACAGGGGGCGAACATTCAGTACTTC.

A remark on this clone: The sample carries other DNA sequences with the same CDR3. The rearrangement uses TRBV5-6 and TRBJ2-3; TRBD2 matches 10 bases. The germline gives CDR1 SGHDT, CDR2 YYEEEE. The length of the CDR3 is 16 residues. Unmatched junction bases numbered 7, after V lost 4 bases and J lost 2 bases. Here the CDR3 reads CASSARLAGATDTQYF. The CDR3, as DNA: TGTGCCAGCAGCGCCAGGCTAGCGGGGGCCACAGATACGCAGTATTTT.

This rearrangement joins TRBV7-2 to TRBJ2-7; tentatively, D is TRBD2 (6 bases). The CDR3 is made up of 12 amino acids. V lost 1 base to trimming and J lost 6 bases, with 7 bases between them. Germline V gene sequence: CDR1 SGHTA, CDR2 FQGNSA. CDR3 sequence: CASSLVTSEQYF. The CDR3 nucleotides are TGTGCCAGCAGCTTAGTGACTAGCGAGCAGTACTTC.

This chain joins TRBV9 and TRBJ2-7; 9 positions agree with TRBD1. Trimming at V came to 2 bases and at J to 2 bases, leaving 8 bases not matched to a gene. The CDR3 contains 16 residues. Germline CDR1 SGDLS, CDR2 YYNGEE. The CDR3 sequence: CASSVTPGTGTYEQYF. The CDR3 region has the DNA TGTGCCAGCAGCGTTACGCCCGGGACAGGGACCTACGAGCAGTACTTC.

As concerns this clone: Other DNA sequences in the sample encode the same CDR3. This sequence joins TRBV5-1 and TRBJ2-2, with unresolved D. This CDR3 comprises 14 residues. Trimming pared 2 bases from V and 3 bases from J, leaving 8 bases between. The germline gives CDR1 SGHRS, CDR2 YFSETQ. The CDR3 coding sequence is TGCGCCAGCAGCTTCTCTACCCACACCGGGGAGCTGTTTTTT. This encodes CASSFSTHTGELFF.

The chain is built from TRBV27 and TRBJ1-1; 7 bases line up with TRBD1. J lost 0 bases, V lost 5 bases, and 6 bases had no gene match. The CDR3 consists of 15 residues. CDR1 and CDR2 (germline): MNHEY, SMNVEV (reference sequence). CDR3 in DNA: TGTGCCAGCAGTCCCCACAGGGGCTTGAACACTGAAGCTTTCTTT. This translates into CASSPHRGLNTEAFF.

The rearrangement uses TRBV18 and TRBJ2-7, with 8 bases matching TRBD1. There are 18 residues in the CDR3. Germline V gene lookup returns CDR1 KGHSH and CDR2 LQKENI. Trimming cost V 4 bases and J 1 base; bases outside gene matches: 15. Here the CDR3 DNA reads TGTGCCAGCTCACGGACAGGGAGCCCGAACCCGACTTCCTACGAGCAGTACTTC. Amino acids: CASSRTGSPNPTSYEQYF.